This T cell receptor (beta chain) was sequenced in a study of T cell responses to AZD1222 COVID-19 vaccine (dated by TCRdb to about 2021). For the study in its entirety: TCR sequencing was performed for roughly 250 trial participants, of whom about 200 were given two doses of AZD1222 and 26 were given two doses of MenACWY control vaccine. Trial participants were enrolled by age into subgroups of 18-55, 56-69 and 70-plus years, and around 150, 28 and 57 TCR-sequenced participants, respectively, were included in these subgroups.

The CDR3 regions of human TCRbeta chains were subjected to immunosequencing. The authors processed their data as follows. Repertoire TCRs were checked for matches against a reference library of SARS-CoV-2-specific TCRs that had been generated using the MIRA antigen-specificity platform. Breadth was defined as the fraction of unique TCRs that were SARS-CoV-2-associated, and depth was defined as the fraction of total T cells that were SARS-CoV-2-associated. Each spike-specific TCR was assigned to its reactive spike region and to a CD4 or CD8 class using the MIRA data. Log10-transformed breadth and depth values were compared by one-way ANOVA with Sidak's multiple comparisons tests. This immuneACCESS table, as held by TCRdb, lists in-frame sequences with V and J called but not all clones. Of the missing ones, under half trace to an unresolved V gene in checked studies; the others have no known cause. D and trimming were read from the DNA, whereas the V and J calls and clone size are those reported in that table. The sample profile shows more than 100,000 clones; 85% of them were found once. The leading ten clones occupy 7.9% of the sample.

With regard to this clone: The clone's antigen remains unknown. Base qualities are not provided; no much larger clone lies one nucleotide away.

There are 14 amino acids in the CDR3, from cysteine to phenylalanine inclusive. Left in the record is the CDR3 DNA by itself, 42 bases read in frame from the first base. Trimming costs V 8 bases and J 4 bases, and their ends lie 17 bases apart. The germline V gene (reference sequence) gives CDR1 as WNHNN and CDR2 as SYGVQD. The meaning of the sample's time point label: about 28 days (+/-7) after the second vaccine dose. In light of the paper, this sample's treatment or condition label describes: meningococcal conjugate vaccine given as trial control. The vaccinee samples were drawn from two UK trials, COV001 and COV002, one of which was a single-blind randomized controlled phase 2/3 trial testing AZD1222 (ChAdOx1 nCoV-19) in healthy adults. For TCRbeta chain sequencing, PBMC samples were collected from trial participants at day 0 and at day 28 after the second dose. Overall study results and their limits: Vaccine-associated CD4 TCRs spanned the whole spike protein, with dominant responses in regions 160-218 and 743-854. The 56-69-year group was small, and its depth increase did not reach significance, likely because of low power. Reportedly, almost half of the unique spike-specific TCRs recognized epitopes lying outside the regions that are mutated in the B.1.351 and B.1.1.7 variants. After two AZD1222 doses, spike-specific TCR breadth and depth were significantly higher than at day 0 and than in MenACWY recipients. Participants were mostly white British and included more females than males, and it was suggested by the authors that clonal diversity may have been underestimated. No day 14 peak-response samples were available, so repertoires were characterized only after the peak T cell response. Conclusions about previously exposed vaccinees were limited because only a handful of AZD1222 recipients were SARS-CoV-2 seropositive at baseline.

The rearrangement joined TRBV10-1 to TRBJ1-1, with TRBD1 tentatively as D gene (5 bases match). The clonotype originates from an adult who received the MenACWY meningococcal vaccine as a control. Sequencing was performed on peripheral blood, taken 28 days after the second dose of the MenACWY control vaccine. At the DNA level, the sequence is TGCGCCAGCTCAAACGGCGGGGGAAGCACTGAAGCTTTCTTT. It is translated as CASSNGGGSTEAFF.